The present entry profiles one TCR beta chain with its context. The antigen is not known. Via MiXCR, TCRdb re-called the 5' RACE reads, giving one row per CDR3 protein. The sample lists over 450,000 distinct CDR3 sequences, roughly 21% occurring once. CDR1 is SEHNR and CDR2 is FQNEAQ in the germline V gene (reference sequence). The CDR3 consists of 15 residues. V shed 0 bases, J shed 8 bases, and the junction held 7 bases outside the gene matches. The sample originates from a study of T-cell memory formation after mild COVID-19. Study details: Each donor largely had its own TCR clusters. Findings and caveats of the study: Certain responding clones were present in pre-infection memory, suggesting participation of cross-reactive memory.

This clonotype originated in an adult woman who had mild COVID-19 (a few samples of this study predate the infection). Cell type and time point are not known. The chain has TRBV7-9 and TRBJ2-1; 7 bases map to TRBD2. The sample taken for sequencing was PBMCs or a T cell subset sorted from them (not recorded which). CDR3 sequence: CASSLAGGPGYEQFF. In DNA form, the CDR3 reads TGTGCCAGCAGCTTAGCGGGAGGGCCGGGGTATGAGCAGTTCTTC.